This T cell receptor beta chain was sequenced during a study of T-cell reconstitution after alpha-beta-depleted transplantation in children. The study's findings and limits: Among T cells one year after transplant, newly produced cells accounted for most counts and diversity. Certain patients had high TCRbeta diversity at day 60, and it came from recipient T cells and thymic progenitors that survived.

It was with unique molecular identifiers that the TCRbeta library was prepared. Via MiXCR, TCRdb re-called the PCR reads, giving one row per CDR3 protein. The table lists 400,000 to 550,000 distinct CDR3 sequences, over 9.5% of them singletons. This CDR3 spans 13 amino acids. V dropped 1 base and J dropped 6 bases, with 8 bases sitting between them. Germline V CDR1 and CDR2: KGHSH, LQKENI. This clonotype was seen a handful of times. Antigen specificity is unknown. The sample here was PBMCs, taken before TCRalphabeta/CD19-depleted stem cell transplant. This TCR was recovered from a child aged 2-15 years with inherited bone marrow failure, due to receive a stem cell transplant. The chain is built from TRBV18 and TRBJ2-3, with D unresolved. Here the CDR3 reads CASSPHGQDTQYF. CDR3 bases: TGTGCCAGCTCACCACACGGCCAGGATACGCAGTATTTT.